These 20 T cell receptor beta chains share one sample of origin, sequenced in a study of spatial heterogeneity in lung cancer. Each CDR3 protein gets one entry after TCRdb re-called the 5' RACE reads with MiXCR. Of under 11,000 distinct CDR3 sequences listed, approximately 3.5% were seen once; the top ten hold about 7.6%. Time point given: sample taken at primary tumor resection. Sequencing of whole RNA from tumor, nontumor lung or frozen PBMC involved no sorting. The sample was normal lung tissue next to the tumor, taken at surgery. The receptor source for this set is a male donor with early-stage non-small cell lung cancer.

Many counts were recorded for this clonotype. This beta chain is an unintended read in a library built for alpha chains; its size means little. This rearrangement joins TRBV7-2 to TRBJ2-1, with D tentatively TRBD1 (5 bases). With 5 bases removed from V and 2 bases from J, the gap between germline ends came to 13 bases. Germline assignment: CDR1 SGHTA and CDR2 FQGNSA. CDR3 length equals 15 residues. CDR3 DNA sequence: TGTGCCAGCAGCCCAGGGATGCTGACCTACAATGAGCAGTTCTTC. As protein: CASSPGMLTYNEQFF.

This clonotype was counted many times. This beta chain is off target for a library built for alpha chains, so its abundance means little. V gene TRBV12-3 or TRBV12-4 combines with J gene TRBJ2-5; D perhaps matches TRBD2 (5 bases). V lost 3 bases to trimming and J lost 7 bases, with 9 bases between them. The CDR3 sequence is 12 residues long. CDR3: CASSLDSGTQYF. CDR3 nucleotide sequence: TGTGCCAGCAGTTTGGACTCGGGGACCCAGTACTTC.

This clonotype was counted at least ten times. The library was prepared for alpha chains; this beta chain is a stray read, so its frequency means little. The chain carries TRBV7-9 and TRBJ1-2, with no clear D. Trimming stripped 7 bases from V and 7 bases from J, with 16 bases between. In germline, CDR1 is SEHNR, CDR2 FQNEAQ (reference sequence). The CDR3 consists of 13 residues. CDR3 bases: TGTGCCAGCACCCAACTGCAAGGCGGTGGCTACACCTTC. The encoded protein is CASTQLQGGGYTF.

This clonotype was found many times. This beta chain turned up in a library designed for alpha chains; as an off-target read, its abundance says little. This chain uses TRBV6-1 with TRBJ2-5; D not certain. The V end lost 2 bases, the J end lost 4 bases, and 11 bases lay between the germline ends. Germline CDR1 MNHNS, CDR2 SASEGT. The CDR3 runs to 14 residues. CDR3 in amino acids: CASSETPSTETQYF. The CDR3 DNA reads as TGTGCCAGCAGTGAAACCCCCAGCACAGAGACCCAGTACTTC.

The sample holds a few counts of this clonotype. The library was built for alpha chains, so this beta chain is an off-target read and its size means little. CDR3 residues: CASTTSGRGNEQYF. CDR3 nucleotides: TGTGCCAGCACCACAAGCGGGAGGGGGAACGAGCAGTACTTC. V and J are TRBV27 and TRBJ2-7; TRBD2 matches 10 bases. CDR3 length: 14 residues. Germline V gene sequence: CDR1 MNHEY, CDR2 SMNVEV (reference sequence). V dropped 7 bases and J dropped 5; count of bases not matched to a gene: 8.

At least ten counts were recorded for this clonotype. This beta chain is an off-target read within a library intended for alpha chains, so its frequency means little. This sequence joins TRBV6-5 and TRBJ1-6; possibly TRBD1 for D (5 bases). The V and J ends lost 0 bases and 10 bases respectively, with 13 bases between them. The CDR3 totals 15 residues. Germline values: CDR1 MNHEY, CDR2 SVGAGI. The CDR3 spells CASSYSNRGMSPLHF. In DNA form, the CDR3 reads TGTGCCAGCAGTTACTCGAATAGGGGAATGTCACCCCTCCACTTT.

Many counts were recorded for this clonotype. Because the library targeted alpha chains, this beta chain is an off-target read whose size means little. The chain links TRBV28 to TRBJ2-4; possibly TRBD2 for D (6 bases). CDR1 MDHEN and CDR2 SYDVKM come from the germline V gene. The CDR3 covers 14 residues. V was pared by 6 bases and J by 1 base, with 10 bases between. The CDR3 DNA is TGTGCCAGCAGCTCCAGCGGGGCCAAAAACATTCAGTACTTC. It translates to CASSSSGAKNIQYF.

This clonotype showed up many times. Little can be read into the size of this beta chain, an off-target read in a library designed for alpha chains. The rearrangement links TRBV2 to TRBJ1-5; 8 nucleotides line up with TRBD1. Trimming cost V 6 bases and J 6 bases; bases outside gene matches: 13. CDR3 size: 16 residues. Germline V gene lookup returns CDR1 SNHLY and CDR2 FYNNEI. The DNA of the CDR3 is TGTGCCAGCAGCGATCCGACAGGGGAGGTGGGTCAGCCCCAGCATTTT. Its protein is CASSDPTGEVGQPQHF.

In this sample, this clonotype turned up a few times. This beta chain is a stray sequence in a library constructed for alpha chains; its clone size is not meaningful. This chain joins TRBV28 and TRBJ2-3, with 8 bases that match TRBD1. The germline V gene encodes CDR1 MDHEN and CDR2 SYDVKM. Trimming removed 3 bases from V and 6 bases from J; junction bases left unmatched: 11. The CDR3 consists of 16 residues. The CDR3 region is CASSFPRGLLTDTQYF. The CDR3 region has the DNA TGTGCCAGCAGTTTTCCCAGGGGGCTTTTGACCGATACGCAGTATTTT.

Turning to this clonotype: The library was built for alpha chains, so this beta chain is an off-target read and its size means little. The chain carries TRBV7-6 and TRBJ2-4, with a tentative D call TRBD1 (5 bases). CDR1 is SGHVS and CDR2 is FNYEAQ in the germline V gene. The CDR3 consists of 16 residues. V was cut by 3 bases and J by 1 base, with 13 bases left in between. The CDR3 nucleotides read TGTGCCAGCAGCTTCGGTCCAGGGCAGGCCAAAAACATTCAGTACTTC. Translation: CASSFGPGQAKNIQYF.

On this clonotype itself: Because the library targeted alpha chains, this beta chain is an off-target read whose size means little. CDR3 residues: CASSFPRGGSTDTQYF. The CDR3 DNA follows: TGTGCCAGCAGTTTCCCGAGAGGCGGTAGCACAGATACGCAGTATTTT. The chain has TRBV28 and TRBJ2-3; no reliable D call. V lost 3 bases to trimming and J lost 0 bases, with 13 bases between them. Germline V lookup: CDR1 MDHEN, CDR2 SYDVKM. This CDR3 is 16 amino acids long.

By share, this clonotype ranks as medium-sized (0.01 to 0.1%). Little can be read into the size of this beta chain, an off-target read in a library designed for alpha chains. V gene TRBV12-3 or TRBV12-4 combines with J gene TRBJ2-1; 7 nucleotides line up with TRBD2. The CDR3 runs 14 residues. The trim removed 3 bases at V and 5 bases at J, leaving 4 bases unmatched. The CDR3 protein is CASSFGTTNNEQFF. Written as DNA, the CDR3 is TGTGCCAGCAGTTTCGGGACTACCAACAATGAGCAGTTCTTC.

This clonotype was recorded at least ten times. This beta chain represents an off-target read in a library built for alpha chains; its size is of limited meaning. CDR3 loop: CASSRDRANEKLFF. CDR3 DNA: TGTGCCAGCAGCCGCGACAGGGCGAATGAAAAACTGTTTTTT. The chain links TRBV2 to TRBJ1-4; TRBD1 aligns across 7 bases. The CDR3 has 14 amino acids. CDR1 is SNHLY and CDR2 is FYNNEI in the germline V gene. After removal of 6 bases from V and 5 bases from J, the junction contained 6 bases not matched to a gene.

At least ten counts were recorded for this clonotype. The size of this beta chain means little, since it is a stray read in a library made for alpha chains. The genes are TRBV6-1 and TRBJ1-1; D is possibly TRBD1 (6 bases). V lost 7 bases to trimming and J lost 5 bases, with 17 bases between them. Germline V lookup: CDR1 MNHNS, CDR2 SASEGT. The CDR3 is 14 residues long. DNA of the CDR3: TGTGCCAGCATCGTAACAGGGCAGGGAACTGAAGCTTTCTTT. It encodes CASIVTGQGTEAFF.

This clonotype was picked up many times. Being off target in a library aimed at alpha chains, this beta chain has a size of little meaning. The CDR3 reads CASSLINEQYF. The CDR3, as DNA: TGTGCCAGCAGCTTAATCAACGAGCAGTACTTC. The V and J genes are TRBV7-9 and TRBJ2-7; D is undetermined. This CDR3 contains 11 residues. Trimming cost V 2 bases and J 5 bases, with 4 bases left between them. Germline lookup yields CDR1 SEHNR and CDR2 FQNEAQ (reference sequence). Filled out from reference TRBV7-9 and TRBJ2-7, the complete variable domain reads DTGVSQNPRHKITKRGQNVTFRCDPISEHNRLYWYRQTLGQGPEFLTYFQNEAQLEKSRLLSDRFSAERPKGSFSTLEIQRTEQGDSAMYLCASSLINEQYFGPGTRLTVT.

Sample share makes this clonotype medium-sized. Within a library made for alpha chains, this beta chain is off target, and its count is uninformative. J is TRBJ1-1 and V is TRBV6-5; D call uncertain. The V end lost 0 bases, the J end lost 3 bases, and 11 bases lay between the germline ends. CDR3 length: 15 residues. Germline CDR1 and CDR2: MNHEY and SVGAGI. For the CDR3, the DNA is TGTGCCAGCAGTTACTCCGTCCGGGGAGACACTGAAGCTTTCTTT. Protein sequence: CASSYSVRGDTEAFF.

This clonotype has a count of ten or more. This beta chain was picked up by a library intended for alpha chains and is off target, so its count carries little meaning. The chain has TRBV7-9 and TRBJ1-6, with 7 bases lining up with TRBD1. This CDR3 has 15 amino acids. Per germline, CDR1 SEHNR and CDR2 FQNEAQ (reference sequence). Unmatched junction bases numbered 6, after V lost 4 bases and J lost 6 bases. The CDR3 region is CASSSSTGANSPLHF. CDR3 nucleotides: TGTGCCAGCAGCTCCAGCACAGGGGCTAATTCACCCCTCCACTTT.

By share, this clonotype ranks as medium-sized. In a library made to pick up alpha chains, this beta chain is a stray read with a size that means little. The V and J genes are TRBV20-1 and TRBJ2-7, with D tentatively TRBD1 (7 bases). With 1 base removed from V and 1 base from J, the gap between germline ends came to 17 bases. The CDR3 runs 16 residues. CDR1 is DFQATT and CDR2 is SNEGSKA in the germline V gene (reference sequence). The CDR3 DNA reads TGCAGTGCTAGAGGCGGGACAGCCTCAAGGTCCTACGAGCAGTACTTC. This translates into CSARGGTASRSYEQYF.

This clonotype was recorded at least ten times. This beta chain slipped into a library made for alpha chains as a stray read, so its size is not meaningful. V is TRBV7-3 and J is TRBJ2-1, with 11 bases lining up with TRBD1. The CDR3 sequence is 15 residues long. Germline loops: CDR1 SGHTA, CDR2 FQGTGA. The V segment lost 5 bases and the J segment 6 bases; nucleotides outside the gene matches: 6. The CDR3 DNA follows: TGTGCCAGCAGCCAAGGCGGGACAGGGGGCAATGAGCAGTTCTTC. This encodes CASSQGGTGGNEQFF.

This clonotype has at least ten counts. The library was built for alpha chains, so this beta chain is an off-target read and its size means little. The chain links TRBV14 to TRBJ1-1; D is unclear. Trimming stripped 6 bases from V and 1 base from J, with 9 bases between. Looked up from germline, CDR1 is SGHDN and CDR2 is FVKESK. The CDR3 has 13 amino acids. The CDR3 region is CASRLDGNTEAFF. The CDR3 DNA follows: TGTGCCAGCAGGCTGGACGGGAACACTGAAGCTTTCTTT.